This TCR beta chain is from a study of blood T cell dynamics during melanoma immunotherapy. Looking at the study overall: Metastatic melanoma patients received first-line pembrolizumab or nivolumab plus ipilimumab. Study results and limitations: At W3, later disease-control patients showed bifurcated PBMC repertoire changes, unlike progressors. Whether repertoire-driving clones were melanoma-specific could not be determined.

As to this clone: As yet, its antigen is unknown.

Time point described: pre-treatment baseline. Prior systemic cancer therapy, immunosuppressant use and other active malignancies excluded patients. CDR1 is SQVTM, CDR2 ANQGSEA, per germline. V dropped 5 bases and J dropped 5 bases, with 12 bases sitting between them. This CDR3 is built from 13 residues. Profiling relied on immunoSEQ multiplex PCR, and the TCRdb table lists in-frame clones only, not all of them. The table lists 9,000 to 13,000 clones, about four fifths of them singletons. This sample comprised blood, obtained from a patient treated with checkpoint blockade. This chain links TRBV29-1 with TRBJ2-2; no firm D call. The receptor was isolated from a human donor with melanoma. The CDR3 here is CSVRTVRTGELFF. The CDR3 DNA is TGCAGCGTTCGGACGGTTCGTACCGGGGAGCTGTTTTTT.